This T cell receptor beta chain was sequenced during a study of Ad26.COV2.S vaccination and SARS-CoV-2 variants (TCRdb year 2021). Regarding the research as a whole: Vaccine-arm donors came from COV1001, a multicentre, randomized, double-blind, placebo-controlled phase I-IIa trial of Ad26.COV2.S in healthy adults. The TCR-sequenced set comprised around 30 samples: around 20 Ad26.COV2.S vaccine recipients, 5 placebo recipients and 8 SARS-CoV-2 convalescent individuals. Blinding of investigators to trial group allocation was maintained during experiments and outcome assessment. TCRbeta repertoire sequencing was used to assess the specificity and breadth of SARS-CoV-2-reactive T cell receptors after Ad26.COV2.S vaccination. Ad26.COV2.S was administered intramuscularly at a dose of 5x10^10 or 1x10^11 viral particles, either as one shot or as two shots given 56 days apart. Trial participants were randomized into five groups of five: low-dose or high-dose Ad26.COV2.S given once or twice, or placebo on both occasions.

The treatment or condition label corresponds to: roughly 18 received Ad26.COV2.S at low or high dose, single or two shots; roughly 5 received placebo; per-sample allocation not given. For vaccine and placebo recipients, repertoires were sequenced using samples collected on day 63 after the first injection. Between 29 July and 7 August 2020, Cohort 1b enrolled fewer than 30 adults aged 18-55 years at one site in Boston, USA. Ad26.COV2.S was a replication-incompetent adenovirus type 26 vector expressing a prefusion-stabilized SARS-CoV-2 spike protein from the original Wuhan strain. Reading the germline V gene (reference sequence) gives CDR1 LNHDA and CDR2 SQIVND. The CDR3, cysteine through phenylalanine, is 14 amino acids long. Kept here is only the CDR3 DNA, which spans 42 bases and is read in frame from base 1. V is shortened by 7 bases, J by 9 bases, and the region joining them spans 19 bases. TCRbeta CDR3 regions were sequenced with the immunoSEQ Assay. After extraction, genomic DNA underwent amplification by bias-controlled multiplex PCR, followed by high-throughput sequencing. The published analysis was carried out like this. To quantify the absolute abundance of every unique TCRbeta CDR3 region, sequences were collapsed and filtered. Usable DNA was measured by amplifying reference genes present in all nucleated cells, and TCRbeta template counts were normalized to that usable DNA to estimate T cell fraction. Repertoire TCRs were annotated as SARS-CoV-2-specific when V gene, CDR3 amino acid sequence and J gene were exactly matched to a known reactive TCR set. The reference SARS-CoV-2 TCR set came from MIRA and was filtered for enrichment in COVID-19-positive ImmuneCODE repertoires, removing public or cross-reactive TCRs. Based on the MIRA antigens, annotated TCRs were further analysed at the level of specific ORF or position within ORF. Depth was the summed frequency of annotated unique rearrangements, while breadth was defined as annotated unique rearrangements over total unique productive rearrangements. Group comparisons of TCR breadth used two-sided Wilcoxon rank-sum tests. The clones in this table, taken by TCRdb from immuneACCESS, are in-frame only. Not every clone is retained; where verified, under half of the shortfall comes from an unresolved V gene, and the cause of the rest is unknown. V, J and clone size derive from that table, while D and trimming were established from the DNA sequence. This sample lists roughly 510,000 clones; approximately 90% were detected once. The ten largest clones add up to 9.5% to 15% of the sample.

Overall study results and their limits: Spike-specific TCR breadth was higher in Ad26.COV2.S recipients than in placebo recipients (P = 0.0014). The authors noted that the TCR breadth and depth analyses may have underestimated total T cell responses. After vaccination, substantial breadth of spike-specific CD8+ and CD4+ T cell responses was reported. The study was not powered to compare responses between vaccine doses or regimens. Non-spike TCR breadth was comparable between vaccine and placebo recipients, consistent with the vaccine containing only spike.

This clone was seen a few times. Its antigen target is currently unknown. Per-base quality was not reported, and no clone a single base away is much larger than it. Recombination connected TRBV19 to TRBJ1-5; the best D guess is TRBD1, with 6 bases matching. This sample comprised peripheral blood, obtained in a trial of Ad26.COV2.S vaccine versus placebo. This receptor was identified in a person between 18 and 59 years old who received the Ad26.COV2.S COVID-19 vaccine or a placebo. CDR3 sequence: CASNPGAVDWPQHF. The DNA reads TGTGCCAGTAATCCGGGGGCCGTGGATTGGCCCCAGCATTTT.